Detailed here is one T cell receptor (beta chain). It lacks a known antigen. Within one base of it there is no much larger clone, and no base qualities were kept. CDR1 and CDR2 (MNHEY, SMNVEV) derive from the germline V gene (reference sequence). A distance of 15 bases separates the germline ends of V and J, which lose 7 bases and 5 bases respectively. The CDR3 runs 13 residues from the cysteine to the phenylalanine. The retained sequence is limited to the CDR3, 39 bases, with the frame set at the first base. The data were taken from a study of blood T cells in healthy people across ages (dated by TCRdb to the mid-2010s). Study-wide context: In model experiments, roughly one uniquely barcoded TCR beta cDNA molecule per two T cells was captured by template switching. For two donors (one aged 18 to 29 and one aged 80 or older), the study analyzed two additional independent replicas of 1 million unique cDNA reads from the same blood draw. Age-related changes in TCR beta repertoire diversity were measured in the study by deep sequencing normalized with unique cDNA molecular identifiers. Four age groups were formed from the donors: young (average around 15 years), middle-aged (less than 40), aged (around 62) and long-lived (approximately 80).

General study outcomes and caveats: Total diversity estimates from one million sequenced T cells were considered lower bounds and underestimates. Because the CMV infection status of the donors was unknown, age-related changes in expanded clonotypes may potentially have been confounded. Compared with the aged group, more naive CD4+ T cells, fewer expanded clones and increased TCR diversity were shown by the long-lived group, suggesting age selection. A strong correlation was found between observed TCR beta diversity and the percentage of naive T cells measured by flow cytometry. As age increased, observed TCR beta diversity per million T cells dropped in a roughly linear way, and a significant reduction was already evident by age 40. Conclusive comparison of naive and antigen-experienced compartments was prevented by the profiling of bulk unsorted PBMCs.

The library was made by 5' RACE. TCRdb lists the instrument as Illumina HiSeq 2500. A second PCR of roughly 7 to 11 cycles was performed with a sample-barcoded 5' primer and a J-beta primer mix. A unique molecular identifier was introduced onto each TCR beta cDNA molecule by a template-switch 5' adaptor carrying 12 random nucleotides. Each sample yielded at least 2.5 million CDR3-containing paired-end reads. All of the RNA was converted into first-strand cDNA using the Mint cDNA synthesis kit, with a TRBC-specific oligonucleotide serving as the primer. All cDNA was treated with uracil-DNA glycosylase and then went through a first 18-cycle PCR with the universal primers M1SS and BC2_uni_R. Per the authors' processing: For normalization, 1 million high-quality reads, each with a distinct molecular identifier, were randomly selected from each sample. Reads sharing molecular identifiers were discarded rather than binned into consensus sequences. MiTCR, set to a Q25 quality threshold and the strictest error-elimination algorithm, was used for CDR3 identification, clonotype clustering and error correction. A nonparametric unseen species model with Euler transformation was used to estimate a lower bound on total TCR beta diversity. In-frame beta chains were kept once TCRdb had trimmed the public reads at Q25 with fastp and called clones with MiXCR. For every CDR3 protein sequence, its rows merge into one entry that carries the most common genes and DNA. The V and J calls come from TCRdb's annotation, not from the publication. This sample lists some 760,000 distinct CDR3 sequences; roughly 25% were detected once. 9.4% of the sample is taken by the ten largest.

The donors were 40 or so Caucasian individuals from Russia, aged roughly 6 to 90 years, who were systemically healthy. Around 10 milliliters of peripheral blood were drawn from each donor into EDTA-treated Vacutainer tubes. Ficoll-Paque density-gradient centrifugation was used to isolate PBMCs, with at least 6 million per sample. Total RNA was extracted from PBMCs with Trizol reagent, with at least 5 micrograms obtained per sample. For every donor, an aliquot of PBMCs went through flow cytometry to measure the percentages of naive CD45RAhigh/CD27high T cells. The same data also contributed to another study, on T cells of mothers and their children. According to the second study: Nine systemically healthy Caucasian individuals served as donors, namely three mothers together with their six children. cDNA synthesis consumed the entire amount of extracted RNA, loaded at about 1.5 ug RNA in each 15 ul reaction. In the second PCR, the M1S primer introduced both the sample barcodes and 2-4 random nucleotides. Over 9 million TCR beta CDR3 reads came from each mother, compared with about 3 million reads from each child. TCR recombination output is similarly shaped by thymic selection in related and unrelated pairs, with a minor effect exerted by inherited differences. Related mother-child pairs always showed normalized repertoire overlap that was slightly higher than in unrelated mother-child pairs, though the difference was never significant. No persistent microchimeric T cell clones were detected, at a sensitivity of around 100 clones per million clonotypes. The study used deep NGS to compare TCR beta repertoires of mothers and children, seeking features distinguishing related mother-child pairs from unrelated individuals. The mean age was around 40 +/- 4 years for the mothers and about 10 +/- 4 years for the children. After adapters were ligated using NEBNext reagents, the libraries underwent 100+100 nt paired-end sequencing on an Illumina HiSeq 2000. Mother and child libraries were prepared a month apart and sequenced in separate runs to prevent cross-contamination. Between about 500,000 and 2,300,000 distinct TCR beta clonotypes were identified per donor. Naive TCR beta clonotypes were estimated from low-frequency clonotypes matched to each donor's FACS-determined naive share, without sorting.

The clonotype was recovered from a boy younger than 18 in good health. The rearrangement joined TRBV27 to TRBJ2-7; TRBD2 is a weak D gene call, 5 bases matching. The sequencing input was blood. The DNA sequence follows: TGTGCCAGCAAGAGGGATAGTGGCGACGAGCAGTACTTC. The translation is CASKRDSGDEQYF.